The clone carrying this TCR beta chain was detected ten times or more. This specimen belongs to a study of metastatic and nonmetastatic thyroid tumors. All patients were untreated before thyroid surgery. Methods used by the authors: CDR3 differences across clinicopathological groups were used to build a distant-metastasis classifier for papillary thyroid cancer. TCRdb re-clonotyped the PCR reads via MiXCR. TCRdb's processing, not the authors', yielded these V and J calls. Of 30,000 to 35,000 clones listed, over 15% are singletons. Trimming removed 0 bases from V and 2 bases from J, with 8 bases in between. The germline V gene encodes CDR1 LGHNA and CDR2 YSLEER. The CDR3 consists of 15 residues.

The receptor's source is a female donor with papillary thyroid cancer or a benign thyroid nodule (not recorded which). Some clones in this sample may be carry-over from other donors' samples. The chain joins TRBV4-3 to TRBJ1-5; D is perhaps TRBD1 (6 bases). The sequenced sample was blood. The DNA for the CDR3 is TGCGCCAGCAGCCAAGATTGGACAGGCAATCAGCCCCAGCATTTT. It is translated as CASSQDWTGNQPQHF.